This TCR beta chain is from a study of Graves' ophthalmopathy and Graves' hyperthyroidism. Study-wide results and caveats: At 60% to 71% sensitivity and 72.22% specificity, the model predicted progression of the ophthalmopathy.

The TCR beta CDR3 regions underwent amplification from RNA transcripts. Scientists carried out first-round RT-PCR using HTBI primers and then a second-round multiplex PCR. Each CDR3 protein is one row after TCRdb ran MiXCR on the multiplex PCR reads. The table lists about 740,000 distinct CDR3 sequences, 40% of them singletons. CDR3 length equals 14 residues. Germline assignment: CDR1 MGHDK and CDR2 SYGVNS. The V end lost 2 bases, the J end lost 5 bases, and 13 bases lay between the germline ends. Concerning this clonotype itself: Its antigen is currently unknown.

This rearrangement joins TRBV25-1 to TRBJ2-7; tentative D call: TRBD2 (5 bases). The TCR originated in an adult man with Graves' ophthalmopathy. Sequencing used peripheral blood. CDR3 protein: CASSELGKGNEQYF. CDR3 bases: TGTGCCAGCAGTGAACTCGGGAAGGGAAACGAGCAGTACTTC.